The 25 T cell receptor beta chains listed next were all sequenced from one sample in a study of T cells expressing NK-cell markers. TCRdb re-called the 5' RACE reads; every CDR3 protein appears as one record, without DNA. The sample totals more than 400,000 distinct CDR3 sequences. Sequenced sample: blood T cells: a sorted CD56 or NKG2C T cell subset, CD4+ or CD8+ T cells, or bulk PBMC T cells (not recorded which). These TCRs come from a woman between 18 and 75 years old in good health.

The gene calls are TRBV5-4 and TRBJ2-7. Germline CDR1 is SGHNT and CDR2 is YYREEE (reference sequence). This CDR3 has 13 amino acids. The CDR3 is CASSFLQNYEQYF.

The J gene is TRBJ2-2, the V gene TRBV18; as DNA is missing, the TRBD2 call by TCRdb cannot be tested. CDR1 is KGHSH, CDR2 LQKENI, per germline. The CDR3 runs to 15 residues. CDR3 residues: CASSPSEGNTGELFF.

The CDR3 region is CASSYPSRGEQYF. The chain carries TRBV6-5 and TRBJ2-7; the D gene TCRdb calls, TRBD2, cannot be checked with no DNA. Germline CDR1 MNHEY, CDR2 SVGAGI. The CDR3 spans 13 residues.

The chain recombines TRBV18 with TRBJ2-5; without DNA, the TCRdb call of TRBD1 cannot be checked. The CDR3 has 14 amino acids. From germline, CDR1 is KGHSH and CDR2 LQKENI. The CDR3 here is CASTPPGRQETQYF.

The chain combines TRBV29-1 with TRBJ2-7. CDR3 length: 14 residues. Germline values: CDR1 SQVTM, CDR2 ANQGSEA. The CDR3 is CSVGGTTARNEQYF.

The chain couples TRBV12-3 or TRBV12-4 to TRBJ1-2; TCRdb indicates TRBD1, and absent DNA this call remains unverified. The CDR3 runs 13 residues. The CDR3 loop is CASSPTVVGGYTF.

V and J are TRBV4-2 and TRBJ2-3; TCRdb outputs TRBD1, but without DNA this stays unchecked. The CDR3 sequence is 16 residues long. The germline V gene has CDR1 LGHNA and CDR2 YNFKEQ. CDR3 loop: CASSQAGGARTDTQYF.

This chain uses TRBV12-3 or TRBV12-4 with TRBJ1-1. The CDR3 covers 15 residues. This CDR3 reads CASSSLRAYDTEAFF.

The chain uses TRBV12-3 or TRBV12-4 and TRBJ2-7; the D call of TRBD2 rests on TCRdb alone, since no DNA is present to check it. The length of the CDR3 is 15 residues. The CDR3 reads CASSALTSGKGEQYF.

The rearrangement links TRBV5-8 to TRBJ2-1; TCRdb proposes TRBD2, but this gene call is untestable without DNA. The CDR3 loop spans 15 amino acids. The germline CDR1 and CDR2 sequences are SGHTS and YDEGEE. The CDR3 sequence is CASSAGLPAYNEQFF.

The chain couples TRBV5-4 to TRBJ2-5; TCRdb outputs TRBD2, but without DNA this stays unchecked. Per the germline V gene, CDR1 is SGHNT and CDR2 is YYREEE (reference sequence). This CDR3 is 16 amino acids long. The CDR3 loop reads CASSPPSAGGGETQYF.

CDR3 protein: CASSRDYGELFF. This sequence joins TRBV7-2 and TRBJ2-2; TCRdb lists TRBD2, though no DNA is available to test this call. CDR3 length: 12 residues. Germline-derived CDR1 and CDR2 are SGHTA and FQGNSA. The whole variable domain, remainder taken from reference TRBV7-2 and TRBJ2-2, is GAGVSQSPSNKVTEKGKDVELRCDPISGHTALYWYRQSLGQGLEFLIYFQGNSAPDKSGLPSDRFSAERTGGSVSTLTIQRTQQEDSAVYLCASSRDYGELFFGEGSRLTVL.

The rearrangement links TRBV12-3 or TRBV12-4 to TRBJ2-5; TCRdb's assignment of TRBD1 cannot be checked, as there is no DNA. The CDR3 sequence is 14 residues long. The CDR3 region is CASSFGGGEVTQYF.

This chain joins TRBV28 and TRBJ2-3; no DNA is available, so the TRBD1 call from TCRdb remains unchecked. Germline V gene data show CDR1 as MDHEN and CDR2 as SYDVKM. CDR3 length: 14 amino acids. This CDR3 is CASSLRDHTDTQYF.

The rearrangement links TRBV7-2 to TRBJ2-1. Germline CDR1 is SGHTA and CDR2 is FQGNSA. This CDR3 has 13 amino acids. This CDR3 reads CASSSSPHNEQFF.

The CDR3 spells CASSHRGTSPVGADTQYF. The chain has TRBV4-3 and TRBJ2-3; the TRBD2 assignment by TCRdb is unverifiable without DNA. The germline V gene encodes CDR1 LGHNA and CDR2 YSLEER. The CDR3 is 18 residues long.

The chain is built from TRBV11-2 and TRBJ1-2; TCRdb's D call of TRBD1 is untestable without DNA. This CDR3 is 14 amino acids long. From germline, CDR1 is SGHAT and CDR2 FQNNGV. CDR3: CASSPNRVNYGYTF.

The genes are TRBV13 and TRBJ2-4. The CDR3 runs 14 residues. The V gene's germline CDR1 is PRHDT and CDR2 FYEKMQ (reference sequence). The CDR3 spells CASGWASVRNIQYF.

J is TRBJ2-1 and V is TRBV6-2 or TRBV6-3; the TCRdb D gene call, TRBD2, has no DNA to confirm it. The CDR3 is 15 amino acids. CDR1 MNHEY and CDR2 SVGEGT come from the germline V gene. The CDR3 sequence is CASSYVWRGGNEQFF.

The J gene is TRBJ2-3, the V gene TRBV7-9; TCRdb lists TRBD1, though no DNA is available to test this call. The V gene's germline CDR1 is SEHNR and CDR2 FQNEAQ (reference sequence). This CDR3 is 17 amino acids long. The CDR3 is CASSLSRTGGRLDTQYF.

The V and J genes are TRBV20-1 and TRBJ2-1; TCRdb designates TRBD1, a call that cannot be tested without DNA. There are 14 residues in the CDR3. In germline, CDR1 is DFQATT, CDR2 SNEGSKA (reference sequence). The CDR3 sequence is CSASRVLGHDEQFF.

The CDR3 is CASSVRGLSDEQYF. The chain is built from TRBV9 and TRBJ2-7; TCRdb indicates TRBD1, and absent DNA this call remains unverified. The CDR3 has 14 amino acids. Germline assignment: CDR1 SGDLS and CDR2 YYNGEE.

V and J are TRBV7-2 and TRBJ2-1; lacking DNA, the TRBD1 call made by TCRdb goes unchecked. The CDR3 runs 12 residues. The germline V gene has CDR1 SGHTA and CDR2 FQGNSA. The CDR3 sequence: CASSLDGAGQFF.

The chain employs TRBV5-1 and TRBJ1-2. Germline CDR1 and CDR2: SGHRS and YFSETQ. This CDR3 spans 16 amino acids. CDR3: CASSPGGGPMYDGYTF.

The chain uses TRBV20-1 and TRBJ2-2. This CDR3 has 14 residues. Per the germline V gene, CDR1 is DFQATT and CDR2 is SNEGSKA (reference sequence). The CDR3 here is CSAQSWANTGELFF.